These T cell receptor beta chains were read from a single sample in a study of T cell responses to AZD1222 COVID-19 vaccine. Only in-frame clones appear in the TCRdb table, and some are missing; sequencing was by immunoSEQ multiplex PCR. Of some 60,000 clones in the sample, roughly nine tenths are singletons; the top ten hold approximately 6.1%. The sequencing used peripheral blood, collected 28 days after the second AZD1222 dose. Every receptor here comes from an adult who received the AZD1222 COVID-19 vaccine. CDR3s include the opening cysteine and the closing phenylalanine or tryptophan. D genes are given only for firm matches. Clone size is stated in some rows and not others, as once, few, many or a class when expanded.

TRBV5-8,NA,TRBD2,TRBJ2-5,CASSLGGGGRQETQYF,TGTGCCAGCAGCTTGGGCGGCGGGGGACGGCAAGAGACCCAGTACTTC
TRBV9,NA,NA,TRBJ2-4,CASSVAGEPKNIQYF,TGTGCCAGCAGCGTAGCAGGGGAGCCCAAAAACATTCAGTACTTC
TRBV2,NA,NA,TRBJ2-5,CASSDGSQETQYF,TGTGCCAGCAGTGACGGGTCCCAAGAGACCCAGTACTTC
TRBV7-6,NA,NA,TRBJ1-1,CASSLYEGGSNTEAFF,TGTGCCAGCAGCTTATACGAAGGTGGGTCGAACACTGAAGCTTTCTTT
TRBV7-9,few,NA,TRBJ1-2,CASSSDSGGYGYTF,TGTGCCAGCAGCTCGGACTCCGGGGGCTATGGCTACACCTTC
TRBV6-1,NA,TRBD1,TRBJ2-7,CASSEEAGGGHEQYF,TGTGCCAGCAGTGAAGAGGCAGGGGGCGGCCACGAGCAGTACTTC
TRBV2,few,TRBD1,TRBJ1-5,CASSSRTGTLEQPQHF,TGTGCCAGCAGCTCTCGGACAGGTACCCTGGAACAGCCCCAGCATTTT
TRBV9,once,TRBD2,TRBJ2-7,CASSPAGTNSYEQYF,TGTGCCAGCAGCCCAGCGGGGACTAACTCCTACGAGCAGTACTTC
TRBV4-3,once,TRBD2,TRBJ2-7,CASSQEEAGVGYEQYF,TGCGCCAGCAGCCAAGAAGAAGCGGGAGTCGGCTACGAGCAGTACTTC
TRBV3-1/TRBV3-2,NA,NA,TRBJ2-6,CASSQVRPSGANVLTF,TGTGCCAGCAGCCAAGTAAGGCCCTCTGGGGCCAACGTCCTGACTTTC
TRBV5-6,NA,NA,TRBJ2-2,CASSFDVTGELFF,TGTGCCAGCAGCTTCGACGTCACCGGGGAGCTGTTTTTT
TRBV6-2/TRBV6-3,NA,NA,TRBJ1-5,CASSRGQPQHF,TGTGCCAGCAGCCGTGGGCAGCCCCAGCATTTT
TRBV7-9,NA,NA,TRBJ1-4,CASSSRQSNEKLFF,TGTGCCAGCAGCTCTAGACAGTCTAATGAAAAACTGTTTTTT
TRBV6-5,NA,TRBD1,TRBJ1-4,CASSYSLTGVNEKLFF,TGTGCCAGCAGTTACTCGCTGACAGGGGTGAATGAAAAACTGTTTTTT
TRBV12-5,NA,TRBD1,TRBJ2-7,CASGSDRVRYEQYF,TGTGCTAGTGGCTCGGACAGGGTTCGGTACGAGCAGTACTTC
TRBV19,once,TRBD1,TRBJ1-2,CATTPGQGAWGYTF,TGTGCCACTACCCCGGGACAGGGGGCCTGGGGCTACACCTTC
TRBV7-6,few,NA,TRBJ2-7,CASSSEVRGMLAEQYF,TGTGCCAGCAGCTCCGAAGTAAGAGGTATGCTGGCCGAGCAGTACTTC
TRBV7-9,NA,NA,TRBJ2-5,CASSLASRQETQYF,TGTGCCAGCAGCTTGGCTTCTAGGCAAGAGACCCAGTACTTC
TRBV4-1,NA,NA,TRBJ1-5,CASSLNTRGLGPSPQHF,TGCGCCAGCAGCCTCAACACTAGGGGGTTAGGTCCCAGCCCCCAGCATTTT
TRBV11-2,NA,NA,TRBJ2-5,CASSETEFGTQYF,TGTGCCAGCAGCGAGACTGAGTTTGGGACCCAGTACTTC